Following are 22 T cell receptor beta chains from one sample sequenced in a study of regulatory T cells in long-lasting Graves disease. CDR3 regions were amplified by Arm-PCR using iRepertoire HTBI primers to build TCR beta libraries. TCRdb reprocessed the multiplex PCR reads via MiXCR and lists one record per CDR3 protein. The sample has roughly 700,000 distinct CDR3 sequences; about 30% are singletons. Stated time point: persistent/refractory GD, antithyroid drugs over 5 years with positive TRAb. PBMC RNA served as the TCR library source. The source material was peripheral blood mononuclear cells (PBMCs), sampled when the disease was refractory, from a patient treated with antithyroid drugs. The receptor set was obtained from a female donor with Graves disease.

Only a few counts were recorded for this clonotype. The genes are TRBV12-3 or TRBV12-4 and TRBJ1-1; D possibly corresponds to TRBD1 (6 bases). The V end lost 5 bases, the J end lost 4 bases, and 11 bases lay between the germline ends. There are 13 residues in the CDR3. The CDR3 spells CASSTTGSTEAFF. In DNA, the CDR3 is TGTGCCAGCAGTACTACAGGGAGCACTGAAGCTTTCTTT.

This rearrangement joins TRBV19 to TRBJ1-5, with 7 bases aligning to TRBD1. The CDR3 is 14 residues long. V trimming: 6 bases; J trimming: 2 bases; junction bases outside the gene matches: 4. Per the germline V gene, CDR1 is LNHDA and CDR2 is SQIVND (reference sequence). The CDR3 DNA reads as TGTGCCAGTAGGGGGGGACAGCGCAATCAGCCCCAGCATTTT. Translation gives CASRGGQRNQPQHF.

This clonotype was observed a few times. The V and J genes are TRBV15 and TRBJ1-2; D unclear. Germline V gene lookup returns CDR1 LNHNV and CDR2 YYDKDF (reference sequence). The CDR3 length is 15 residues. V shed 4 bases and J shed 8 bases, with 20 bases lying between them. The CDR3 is CATSTRTASSEGYTF. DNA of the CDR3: TGTGCCACCAGCACGCGGACGGCTTCCTCCGAAGGCTACACCTTC. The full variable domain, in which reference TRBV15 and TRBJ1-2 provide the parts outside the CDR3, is DAMVIQNPRYQVTQFGKPVTLSCSQTLNHNVMYWYQQKSSQAPKLLFHYYDKDFNNEADTPDNFQSRRPNTSFCFLDIRSPGLGDTAMYLCATSTRTASSEGYTFGSGTRLTVV.

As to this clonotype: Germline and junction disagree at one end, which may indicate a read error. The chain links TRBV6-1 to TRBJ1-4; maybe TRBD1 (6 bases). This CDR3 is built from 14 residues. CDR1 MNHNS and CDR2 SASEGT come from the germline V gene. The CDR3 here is CASRRGTTNEKLFF. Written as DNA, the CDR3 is TGTGCCAGCAGGCGTGGGACAACAAATGAAAAACTGTTTTTT.

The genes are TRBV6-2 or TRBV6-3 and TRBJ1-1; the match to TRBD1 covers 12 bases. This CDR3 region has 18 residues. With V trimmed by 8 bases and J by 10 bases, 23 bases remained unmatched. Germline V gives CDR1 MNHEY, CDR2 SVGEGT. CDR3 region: CASGSPAGTGGAWLSAFF. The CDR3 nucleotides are TGTGCCAGCGGTTCTCCTGCCGGGACAGGGGGCGCTTGGCTATCAGCTTTCTTT.

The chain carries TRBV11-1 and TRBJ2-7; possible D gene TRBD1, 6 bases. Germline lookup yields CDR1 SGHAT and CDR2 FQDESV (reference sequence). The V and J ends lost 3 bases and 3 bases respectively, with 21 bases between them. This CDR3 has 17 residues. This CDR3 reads CASSFQKGTRDDYEQYF. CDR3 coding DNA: TGTGCCAGCAGCTTTCAAAAAGGGACACGGGATGACTACGAGCAGTACTTC. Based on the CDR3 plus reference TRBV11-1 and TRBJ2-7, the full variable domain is EAEVAQSPRYKITEKSQAVAFWCDPISGHATLYWYRQILGQGPELLVQFQDESVVDDSQLPKDRFSAERLKGVDSTLKIQPAELGDSAMYLCASSFQKGTRDDYEQYFGPGTRLTVT.

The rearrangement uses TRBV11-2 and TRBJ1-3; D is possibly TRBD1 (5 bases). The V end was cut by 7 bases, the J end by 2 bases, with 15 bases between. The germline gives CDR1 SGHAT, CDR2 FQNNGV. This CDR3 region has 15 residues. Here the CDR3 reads CASTRSARAGNTIYF. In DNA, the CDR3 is TGTGCCAGCACCAGGTCCGCCAGGGCTGGAAACACCATATATTTT.

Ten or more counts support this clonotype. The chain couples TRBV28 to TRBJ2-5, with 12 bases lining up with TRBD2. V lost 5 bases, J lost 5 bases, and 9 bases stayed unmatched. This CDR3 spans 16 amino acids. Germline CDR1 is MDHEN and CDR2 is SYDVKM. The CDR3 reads CASSPPTSGRGETQYF. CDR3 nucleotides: TGTGCCAGCAGTCCCCCGACTAGCGGGAGAGGGGAGACCCAGTACTTC.

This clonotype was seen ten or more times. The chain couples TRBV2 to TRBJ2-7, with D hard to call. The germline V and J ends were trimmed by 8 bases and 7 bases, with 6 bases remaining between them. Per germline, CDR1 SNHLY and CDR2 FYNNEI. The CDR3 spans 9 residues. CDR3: CASGSEQYF. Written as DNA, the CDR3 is TGTGCCAGCGGGTCTGAGCAGTACTTC.

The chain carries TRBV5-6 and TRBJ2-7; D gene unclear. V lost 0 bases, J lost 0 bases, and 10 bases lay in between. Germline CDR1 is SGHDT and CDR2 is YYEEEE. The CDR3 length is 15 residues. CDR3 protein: CASSLGRPSSYEQYF. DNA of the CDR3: TGTGCCAGCAGCTTGGGACGGCCAAGCTCCTACGAGCAGTACTTC.

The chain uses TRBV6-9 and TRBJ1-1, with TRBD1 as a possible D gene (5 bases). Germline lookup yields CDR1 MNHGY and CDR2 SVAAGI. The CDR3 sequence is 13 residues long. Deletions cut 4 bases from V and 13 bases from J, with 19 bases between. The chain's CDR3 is CASSFNKGFPDFF. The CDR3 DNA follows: TGTGCCAGCAGTTTTAACAAGGGGTTTCCGGATTTCTTT.

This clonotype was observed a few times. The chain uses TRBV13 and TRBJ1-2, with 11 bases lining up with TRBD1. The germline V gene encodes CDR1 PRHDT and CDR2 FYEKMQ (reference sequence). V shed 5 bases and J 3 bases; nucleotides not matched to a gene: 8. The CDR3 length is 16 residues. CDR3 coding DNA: TGTGCCAGCAGCAGACAGGACAGGGGGCGAGACTATGGCTACACCTTC. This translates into CASSRQDRGRDYGYTF.

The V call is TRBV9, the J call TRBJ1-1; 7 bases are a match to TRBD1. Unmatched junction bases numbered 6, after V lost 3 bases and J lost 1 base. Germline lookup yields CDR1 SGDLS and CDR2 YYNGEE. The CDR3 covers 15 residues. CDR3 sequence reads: CASSAQGGSNTEAFF. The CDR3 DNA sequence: TGTGCCAGCAGCGCGCAGGGGGGTTCGAACACTGAAGCTTTCTTT.

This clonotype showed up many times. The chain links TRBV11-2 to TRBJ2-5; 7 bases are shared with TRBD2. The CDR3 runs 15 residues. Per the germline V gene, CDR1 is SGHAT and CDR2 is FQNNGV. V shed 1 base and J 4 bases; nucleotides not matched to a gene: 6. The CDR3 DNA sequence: TGTGCCAGCAGCTTAGGGGCCGGGGAGGGAGAGACCCAGTACTTC. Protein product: CASSLGAGEGETQYF.

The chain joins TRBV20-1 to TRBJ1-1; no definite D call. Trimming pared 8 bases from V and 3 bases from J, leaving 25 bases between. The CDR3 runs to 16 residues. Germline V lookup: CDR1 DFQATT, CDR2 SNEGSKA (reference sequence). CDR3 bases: TGCAGTCCCTTAGCCTTTCTCCCGGCCGGGTACACTGAAGCTTTCTTT. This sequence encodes CSPLAFLPAGYTEAFF.

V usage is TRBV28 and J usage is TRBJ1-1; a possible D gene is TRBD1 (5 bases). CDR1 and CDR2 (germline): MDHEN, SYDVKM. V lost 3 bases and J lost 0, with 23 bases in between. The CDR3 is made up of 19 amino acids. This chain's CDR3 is CASSFDGGLAPGMNTEAFF. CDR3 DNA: TGTGCCAGCAGTTTCGACGGGGGTCTAGCCCCCGGTATGAACACTGAAGCTTTCTTT.

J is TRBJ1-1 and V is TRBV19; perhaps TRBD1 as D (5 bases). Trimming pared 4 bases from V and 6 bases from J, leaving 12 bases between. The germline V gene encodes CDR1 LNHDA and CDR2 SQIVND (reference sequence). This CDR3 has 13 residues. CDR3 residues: CASSTPGRAEAFF. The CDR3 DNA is TGTGCCAGTAGTACCCCAGGGAGGGCTGAAGCTTTCTTT.

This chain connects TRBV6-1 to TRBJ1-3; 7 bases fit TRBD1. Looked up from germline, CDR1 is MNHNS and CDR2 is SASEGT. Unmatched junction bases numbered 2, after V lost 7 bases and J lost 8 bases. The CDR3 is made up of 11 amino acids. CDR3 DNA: TGTGCCAGCAAAGGGGGCCACACCATATATTTT. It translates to CASKGGHTIYF.

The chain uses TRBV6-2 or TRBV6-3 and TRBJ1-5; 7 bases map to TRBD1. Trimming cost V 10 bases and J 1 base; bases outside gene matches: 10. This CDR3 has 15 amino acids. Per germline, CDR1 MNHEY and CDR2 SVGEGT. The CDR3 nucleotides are TGTGCCATCCGCCGGGACAGAGCGAGCAATCAGCCCCAGCATTTT. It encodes CAIRRDRASNQPQHF.

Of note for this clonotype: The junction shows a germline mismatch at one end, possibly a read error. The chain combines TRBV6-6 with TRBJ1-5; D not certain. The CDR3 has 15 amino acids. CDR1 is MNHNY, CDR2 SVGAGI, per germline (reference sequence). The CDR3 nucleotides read TGTGCCCGCAGTTACTCTAGTGGCGACTACCAGCCCCAGCATTTT. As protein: CARSYSSGDYQPQHF.

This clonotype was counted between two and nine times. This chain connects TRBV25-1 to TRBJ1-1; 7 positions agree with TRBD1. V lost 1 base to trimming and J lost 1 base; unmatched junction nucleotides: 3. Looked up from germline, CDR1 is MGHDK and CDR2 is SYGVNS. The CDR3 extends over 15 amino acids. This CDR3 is CASSESGTANTEAFF. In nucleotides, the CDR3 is TGTGCCAGCAGTGAATCCGGGACAGCGAACACTGAAGCTTTCTTT.

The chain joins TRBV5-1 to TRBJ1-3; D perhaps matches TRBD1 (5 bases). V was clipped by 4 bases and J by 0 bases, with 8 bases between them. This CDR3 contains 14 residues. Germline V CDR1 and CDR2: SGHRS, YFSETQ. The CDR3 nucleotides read TGCGCCAGCAGCACAGGCCGCTCTGGAAACACCATATATTTT. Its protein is CASSTGRSGNTIYF.